A single TCR beta chain is shown here with its context. Its specificity is unknown. The source of the sample is a study of Ad26.COV2.S vaccination and SARS-CoV-2 variants. Trimming took off 0 bases at V and 1 base at J, with 11 bases between the two ends. This CDR3 has 16 amino acids. The V gene's germline CDR1 is MNHEY and CDR2 SMNVEV (reference sequence). Noted treatment: roughly 19 received Ad26.COV2.S at low or high dose, single or two shots; 5 received placebo; per-sample allocation not given. Samples were taken on day 63 after the first vaccine or placebo injection. The study, taken as a whole, reports: The TCR-based breadth and depth measures might underestimate overall T cell responses.

The data were produced by immunoSEQ multiplex PCR, yet TCRdb's version contains in-frame clones alone and is incomplete. The sample yields about 380,000 clones, 83% seen once. This chain links TRBV27 with TRBJ2-3; the D is unclear. The sequencing used peripheral blood, collected in a trial of Ad26.COV2.S vaccine versus placebo. The sequence derives from a person between 18 and 59 years old who received the Ad26.COV2.S COVID-19 vaccine or a placebo. CDR3: CASSLSIGIRTDTQYF. CDR3 nucleotides: TGTGCCAGCAGTTTATCGATAGGGATCCGCACAGATACGCAGTATTTT.